This is a list of T cell receptor beta chains from one sample in a study of blood T cell repertoires in COVID-19. Using immunoSEQ multiplex PCR, the repertoire was profiled, and TCRdb retains in-frame clones only, with some absent. The table records roughly 150,000 clones, 75% to 90% of them present only once. The sample comprised peripheral blood. Every receptor here comes from a woman older than 75 with active or convalescent COVID-19. Both conserved end residues are part of each CDR3. The D gene is left open where the match is weak. Only some rows state a clone size, as once, few, many or a class for expanded clones.

v_gene: TRBV19; d_gene: .; abundance: .; j_gene: TRBJ2-3; CDR3aa: CASSKGGGGTDTQYF; CDR3nt: TGTGCCAGTAGTAAGGGCGGAGGGGGCACAGATACGCAGTATTTT
v_gene: TRBV11-2; d_gene: .; abundance: once; j_gene: TRBJ1-1; CDR3aa: CASSLDRGEAFF; CDR3nt: TGTGCCAGCAGCTTAGATCGGGGGGAAGCTTTCTTT
v_gene: TRBV30; d_gene: .; abundance: .; j_gene: TRBJ1-3; CDR3aa: CAWSYGNTIYF; CDR3nt: TGTGCCTGGAGCTACGGAAACACCATATATTTT
v_gene: TRBV27; d_gene: .; abundance: .; j_gene: TRBJ1-2; CDR3aa: CASRETGRPTNYGYTF; CDR3nt: TGTGCCAGCAGAGAAACCGGGAGACCGACCAACTATGGCTACACCTTC
v_gene: TRBV7-8; d_gene: TRBD1; abundance: .; j_gene: TRBJ2-7; CDR3aa: CASSPRTGGYEQYF; CDR3nt: TGTGCCAGCAGCCCTAGGACAGGGGGCTACGAGCAGTACTTC
v_gene: TRBV10-3; d_gene: TRBD2; abundance: once; j_gene: TRBJ2-7; CDR3aa: CAIKGTGGGDYEQYF; CDR3nt: TGTGCCATCAAGGGGACTGGCGGGGGTGATTACGAGCAGTACTTC
v_gene: TRBV30; d_gene: .; abundance: .; j_gene: TRBJ1-1; CDR3aa: CAWSPRVRSEAFF; CDR3nt: TGTGCCTGGAGCCCCAGGGTACGGAGTGAAGCTTTCTTT
v_gene: TRBV6-5; d_gene: TRBD1; abundance: .; j_gene: TRBJ1-3; CDR3aa: CASSYSDRGGLNTIYF; CDR3nt: TGTGCCAGCAGTTACTCGGACAGGGGTGGTCTAAACACCATATATTTT
v_gene: TRBV7-2; d_gene: TRBD2; abundance: .; j_gene: TRBJ2-7; CDR3aa: CASSLVGGGAQYEQYF; CDR3nt: TGTGCCAGCAGCTTAGTTGGCGGGGGGGCCCAGTACGAGCAGTACTTC
v_gene: TRBV7-2; d_gene: .; abundance: .; j_gene: TRBJ1-2; CDR3aa: CATLWGGGEANYGYTF; CDR3nt: TGTGCCACCTTATGGGGGGGCGGAGAGGCTAACTATGGCTACACCTTC
v_gene: TRBV30; d_gene: .; abundance: .; j_gene: TRBJ2-2; CDR3aa: CAWSVGSGTNTGELFF; CDR3nt: TGTGCCTGGAGTGTAGGGTCAGGGACGAACACCGGGGAGCTGTTTTTT
v_gene: TRBV7-2; d_gene: TRBD1; abundance: .; j_gene: TRBJ1-4; CDR3aa: CASSPRTGTYGEKLFF; CDR3nt: TGTGCCAGCAGCCCAAGGACAGGCACATACGGGGAAAAACTGTTTTTT
v_gene: TRBV5-5; d_gene: .; abundance: few; j_gene: TRBJ1-3; CDR3aa: CASSLEGSLGPRAGNTIYF; CDR3nt: TGTGCCAGCAGCTTGGAGGGGTCCCTAGGGCCTAGGGCTGGAAACACCATATATTTT
v_gene: TRBV6-5; d_gene: .; abundance: .; j_gene: TRBJ1-1; CDR3aa: CASSPRVYTEAFF; CDR3nt: TGTGCCAGCAGTCCTCGGGTGTACACTGAAGCTTTCTTT
v_gene: TRBV5-8; d_gene: TRBD1; abundance: .; j_gene: TRBJ1-2; CDR3aa: CASRGQGGSGYTF; CDR3nt: TGTGCCAGCAGGGGACAGGGGGGTAGTGGCTACACCTTC
v_gene: TRBV15; d_gene: TRBD2; abundance: .; j_gene: TRBJ2-1; CDR3aa: CATSREAGIGVEQFF; CDR3nt: TGTGCCACCAGCAGAGAAGCGGGGATCGGAGTCGAGCAGTTCTTC
v_gene: TRBV5-1; d_gene: .; abundance: .; j_gene: TRBJ1-2; CDR3aa: CASSFEGLNYGYTF; CDR3nt: TGCGCCAGCAGCTTTGAAGGACTTAACTATGGCTACACCTTC
v_gene: TRBV6-1; d_gene: TRBD1; abundance: .; j_gene: TRBJ1-1; CDR3aa: CASSETLQGTAFF; CDR3nt: TGTGCCAGCAGTGAGACCCTACAGGGGACCGCTTTCTTT
v_gene: TRBV19; d_gene: .; abundance: .; j_gene: TRBJ1-5; CDR3aa: CASSIDLGGRLNQPQHF; CDR3nt: TGTGCCAGTAGTATAGACCTGGGTGGGAGACTCAATCAGCCCCAGCATTTT
v_gene: TRBV3-1/TRBV3-2; d_gene: .; abundance: .; j_gene: TRBJ1-1; CDR3aa: CASSFEGGTEAFF; CDR3nt: TGTGCCAGCAGCTTTGAGGGTGGCACTGAAGCTTTCTTT
v_gene: TRBV7-2; d_gene: TRBD1; abundance: .; j_gene: TRBJ2-7; CDR3aa: CASSTGTGPYEQYF; CDR3nt: TGTGCCAGCAGCACCGGGACAGGCCCGTACGAGCAGTACTTC
v_gene: TRBV7-9; d_gene: .; abundance: .; j_gene: TRBJ1-2; CDR3aa: CASSSSAVLWLYGYTF; CDR3nt: TGTGCCAGCAGCTCAAGCGCGGTCCTCTGGCTCTATGGCTACACCTTC
v_gene: TRBV29-1; d_gene: TRBD1; abundance: .; j_gene: TRBJ2-3; CDR3aa: CSGGQGGPDTQYF; CDR3nt: TGCAGCGGGGGACAGGGGGGACCAGATACGCAGTATTTT
v_gene: TRBV29-1; d_gene: TRBD1; abundance: .; j_gene: TRBJ1-2; CDR3aa: CSVDGAGGYNYGYTF; CDR3nt: TGCAGCGTTGATGGGGCAGGGGGCTATAACTATGGCTACACCTTC
v_gene: TRBV7-2; d_gene: .; abundance: .; j_gene: TRBJ1-1; CDR3aa: CASSLETEGIEAFF; CDR3nt: TGTGCCAGCAGCTTAGAGACAGAAGGAATTGAAGCTTTCTTT
v_gene: TRBV18; d_gene: .; abundance: .; j_gene: TRBJ1-2; CDR3aa: CASSPITGPYYGYTF; CDR3nt: TGTGCCAGCTCACCTATCACAGGACCCTACTATGGCTACACCTTC
v_gene: TRBV28; d_gene: .; abundance: .; j_gene: TRBJ1-3; CDR3aa: CASSLTGYTIYF; CDR3nt: TGTGCCAGCAGTTTAACAGGCTACACCATATATTTT
v_gene: TRBV30; d_gene: .; abundance: .; j_gene: TRBJ1-2; CDR3aa: CAWSRGTGNYGYTF; CDR3nt: TGTGCCTGGAGTCGAGGCACGGGAAACTATGGCTACACCTTC
v_gene: TRBV4-2; d_gene: .; abundance: .; j_gene: TRBJ1-6; CDR3aa: CASSQDQGLPLHF; CDR3nt: TGTGCCAGCAGCCAAGATCAGGGGTTACCCCTCCACTTT
v_gene: TRBV29-1; d_gene: .; abundance: .; j_gene: TRBJ2-3; CDR3aa: CSVDTGVTDTQYF; CDR3nt: TGCAGCGTTGACACAGGAGTCACAGATACGCAGTATTTT
v_gene: TRBV7-9; d_gene: .; abundance: .; j_gene: TRBJ1-4; CDR3aa: CASRVGNGVNEKLFF; CDR3nt: TGTGCCAGCAGAGTAGGGAACGGGGTTAATGAAAAACTGTTTTTT
v_gene: TRBV6-6; d_gene: .; abundance: .; j_gene: TRBJ2-5; CDR3aa: CASSYSGSHGETQYF; CDR3nt: TGTGCCAGCAGTTACTCCGGCAGTCACGGGGAGACCCAGTACTTC
v_gene: TRBV19; d_gene: .; abundance: .; j_gene: TRBJ1-1; CDR3aa: CASTPFGQGSSEAFF; CDR3nt: TGTGCCAGTACCCCATTCGGGCAGGGCAGTAGTGAAGCTTTCTTT
v_gene: TRBV30; d_gene: .; abundance: .; j_gene: TRBJ1-1; CDR3aa: CAWRAGMNTEAFF; CDR3nt: TGTGCCTGGAGGGCAGGGATGAACACTGAAGCTTTCTTT
v_gene: TRBV19; d_gene: TRBD1; abundance: .; j_gene: TRBJ1-6; CDR3aa: CASTRTGASSYNSPLHF; CDR3nt: TGTGCCAGTACCCGGACAGGGGCTAGCTCCTATAATTCACCCCTCCACTTT
v_gene: TRBV5-1; d_gene: TRBD1; abundance: .; j_gene: TRBJ2-4; CDR3aa: CASSSTGTGDIAKNIQYF; CDR3nt: TGCGCCAGCAGCTCTACCGGGACAGGGGACATAGCCAAAAACATTCAGTACTTC
v_gene: TRBV7-2; d_gene: .; abundance: .; j_gene: TRBJ2-1; CDR3aa: CASSLVRDSPYNEQFF; CDR3nt: TGTGCCAGCAGCTTAGTTAGGGACTCCCCCTACAATGAGCAGTTCTTC
v_gene: TRBV10-3; d_gene: TRBD1; abundance: .; j_gene: TRBJ2-3; CDR3aa: CATTLQGASDTQYF; CDR3nt: TGTGCCACCACTTTACAGGGGGCGTCAGATACGCAGTATTTT